This TCR beta chain was sequenced for a study of T cell repertoires in cytomegalovirus infection. Regarding the study as a whole: Clonotypes of TCR beta that were HLA-C-restricted and CMV-specific dominated the ex vivo response.

About this clonotype: Its antigen is still unknown.

The CDR3 totals 16 residues. In germline, CDR1 is SGHVS, CDR2 FNYEAQ. J lost 4 bases, V lost 2 bases, and 5 bases had no gene match. TCRdb reprocessed the reads via MiXCR and lists one record per CDR3 protein. The repertoire holds some 200,000 distinct CDR3 sequences, with 35% to 45% as singletons. Specimen: CD8+ T cells from cultured PBMCs, collected from culture after CMV antigen stimulation. This chain connects TRBV7-6 to TRBJ2-1, with 10 bases lining up with TRBD1. The receptor comes from a human donor in good health (CMV status not recorded). Some clones in this sample may be carry-over from other donors' samples. The DNA for the CDR3 is TGTGCCAGCAGCTTACGGACAGGGGGACTTTACAATGAGCAGTTCTTC. Residues: CASSLRTGGLYNEQFF.